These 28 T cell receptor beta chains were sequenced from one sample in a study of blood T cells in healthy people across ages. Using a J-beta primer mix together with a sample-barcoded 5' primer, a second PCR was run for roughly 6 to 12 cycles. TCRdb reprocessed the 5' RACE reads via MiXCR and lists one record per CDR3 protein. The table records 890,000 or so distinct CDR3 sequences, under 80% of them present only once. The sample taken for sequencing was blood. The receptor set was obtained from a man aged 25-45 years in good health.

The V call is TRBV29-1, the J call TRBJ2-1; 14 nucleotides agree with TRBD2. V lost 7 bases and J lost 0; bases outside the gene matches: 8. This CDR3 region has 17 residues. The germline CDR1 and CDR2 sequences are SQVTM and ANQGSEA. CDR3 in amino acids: CSALTSGGVPSYNEQFF. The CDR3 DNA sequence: TGCAGCGCTCTGACTAGCGGGGGGGTACCCTCCTACAATGAGCAGTTCTTC.

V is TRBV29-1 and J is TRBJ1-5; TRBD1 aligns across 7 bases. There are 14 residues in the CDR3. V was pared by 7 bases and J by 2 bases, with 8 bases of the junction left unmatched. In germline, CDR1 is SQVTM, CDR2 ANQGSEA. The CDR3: CSAGEGARNQPQHF. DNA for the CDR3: TGCAGCGCTGGGGAGGGGGCCCGCAATCAGCCCCAGCATTTT. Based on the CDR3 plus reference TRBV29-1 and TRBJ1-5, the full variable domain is SAVISQKPSRDICQRGTSLTIQCQVDSQVTMMFWYRQQPGQSLTLIATANQGSEATYESGFVIDKFPISRPNLTFSTLTVSNMSPEDSSIYLCSAGEGARNQPQHFGDGTRLSIL.

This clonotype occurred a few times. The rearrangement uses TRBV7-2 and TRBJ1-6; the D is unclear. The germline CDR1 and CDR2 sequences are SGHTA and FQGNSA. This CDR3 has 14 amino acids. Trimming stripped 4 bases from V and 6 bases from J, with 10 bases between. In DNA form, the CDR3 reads TGTGCCAGCAGCTCTCGGACCGGTAATTCACCCCTCCACTTT. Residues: CASSSRTGNSPLHF.

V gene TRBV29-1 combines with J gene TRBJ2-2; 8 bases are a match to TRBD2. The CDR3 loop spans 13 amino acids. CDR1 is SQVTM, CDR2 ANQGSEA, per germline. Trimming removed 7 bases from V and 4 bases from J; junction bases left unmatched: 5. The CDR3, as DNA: TGCAGCGCCGCCCGGGGGGGCACCGGGGAGCTGTTTTTT. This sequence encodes CSAARGGTGELFF.

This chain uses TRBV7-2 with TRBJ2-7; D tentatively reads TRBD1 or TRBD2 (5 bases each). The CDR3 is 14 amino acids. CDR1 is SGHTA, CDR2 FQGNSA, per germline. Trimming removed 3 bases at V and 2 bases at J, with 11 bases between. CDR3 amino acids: CASSFSGAAYEQYF. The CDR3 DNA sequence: TGTGCCAGCAGCTTTTCCGGGGCGGCCTACGAGCAGTACTTC.

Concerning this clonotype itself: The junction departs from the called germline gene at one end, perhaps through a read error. CDR3 DNA sequence: TGTGCCAGCAGATTAGAACCCTCTGGGGCCAACGTCCTGACTTTC. The encoded protein is CASRLEPSGANVLTF. This chain joins TRBV7-2 and TRBJ2-6; D remains ambiguous. Per germline, CDR1 SGHTA and CDR2 FQGNSA. CDR3 length equals 15 residues.

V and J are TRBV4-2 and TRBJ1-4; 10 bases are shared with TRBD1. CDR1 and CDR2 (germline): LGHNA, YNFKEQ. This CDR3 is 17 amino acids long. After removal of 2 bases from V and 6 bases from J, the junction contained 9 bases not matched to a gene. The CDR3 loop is CASSQPGTGAFDEKLFF. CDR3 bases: TGTGCCAGCAGCCAACCCGGGACAGGGGCATTTGATGAAAAACTGTTTTTT.

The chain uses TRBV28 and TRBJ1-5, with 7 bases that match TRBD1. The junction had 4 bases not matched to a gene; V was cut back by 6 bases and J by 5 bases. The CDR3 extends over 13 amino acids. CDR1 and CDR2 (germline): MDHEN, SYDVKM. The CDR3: CASRTGLYQPQHF. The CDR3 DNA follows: TGTGCCAGCAGGACAGGGTTATATCAGCCCCAGCATTTT.

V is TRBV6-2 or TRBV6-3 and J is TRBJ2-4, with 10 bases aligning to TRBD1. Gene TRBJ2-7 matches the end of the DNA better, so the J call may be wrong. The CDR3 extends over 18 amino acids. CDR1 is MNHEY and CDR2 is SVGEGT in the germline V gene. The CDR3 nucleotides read TGTGCCAGCAGGCCTGTGAAATTGACCGACAGGGGGCTAAACGAGCAGTACTTC. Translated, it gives CASRPVKLTDRGLNEQYF.

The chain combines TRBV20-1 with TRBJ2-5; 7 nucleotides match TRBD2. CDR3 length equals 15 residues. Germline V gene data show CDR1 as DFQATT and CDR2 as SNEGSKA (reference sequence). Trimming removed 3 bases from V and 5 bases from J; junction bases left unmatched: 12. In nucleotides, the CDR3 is TGCAGTGCTAGGTTTTACGGGAGGAGCCATGAGACCCAGTACTTC. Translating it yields CSARFYGRSHETQYF.

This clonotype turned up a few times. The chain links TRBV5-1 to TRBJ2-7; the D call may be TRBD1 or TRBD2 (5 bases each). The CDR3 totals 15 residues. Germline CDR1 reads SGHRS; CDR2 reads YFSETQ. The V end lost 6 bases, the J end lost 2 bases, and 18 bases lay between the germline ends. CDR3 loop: CASTPPGGKTYEQYF. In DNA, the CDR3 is TGCGCCAGCACCCCGCCTGGGGGTAAGACCTACGAGCAGTACTTC.

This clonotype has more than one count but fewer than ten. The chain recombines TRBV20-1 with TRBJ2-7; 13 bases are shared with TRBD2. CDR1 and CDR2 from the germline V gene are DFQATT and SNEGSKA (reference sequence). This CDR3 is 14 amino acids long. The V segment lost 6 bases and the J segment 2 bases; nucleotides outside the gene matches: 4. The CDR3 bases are TGCAGTGCGAGACTAGCGGGGGGTCCCTACGAGCAGTACTTC. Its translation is CSARLAGGPYEQYF.

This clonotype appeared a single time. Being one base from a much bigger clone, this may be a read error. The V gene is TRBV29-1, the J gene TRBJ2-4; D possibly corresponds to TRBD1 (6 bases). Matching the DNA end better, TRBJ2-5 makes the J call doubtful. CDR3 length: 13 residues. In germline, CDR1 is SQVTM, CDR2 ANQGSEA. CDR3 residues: CSVQGGRGETQYF. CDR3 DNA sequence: TGCAGCGTACAGGGTGGAAGGGGCGAGACCCAGTACTTC.

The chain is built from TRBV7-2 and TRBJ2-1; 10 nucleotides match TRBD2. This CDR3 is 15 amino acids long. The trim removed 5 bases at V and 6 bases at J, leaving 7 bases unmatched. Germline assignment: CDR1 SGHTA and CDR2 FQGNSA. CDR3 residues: CASSQISGGINEQFF. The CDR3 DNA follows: TGTGCCAGCAGCCAAATTAGCGGGGGGATCAATGAGCAGTTCTTC.

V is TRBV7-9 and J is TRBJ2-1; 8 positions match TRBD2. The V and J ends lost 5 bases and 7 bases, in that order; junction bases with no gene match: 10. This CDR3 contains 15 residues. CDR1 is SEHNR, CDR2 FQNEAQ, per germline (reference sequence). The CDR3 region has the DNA TGTGCCAGCAGCCACCTCGGGGGGGCCTTAAATGAGCAGTTCTTC. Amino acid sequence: CASSHLGGALNEQFF.

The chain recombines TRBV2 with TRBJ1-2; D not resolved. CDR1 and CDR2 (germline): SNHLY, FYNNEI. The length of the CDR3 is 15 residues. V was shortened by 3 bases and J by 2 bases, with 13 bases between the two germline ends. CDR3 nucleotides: TGTGCCAGCAGTGATTTACTATCGGGCAACTATGGCTACACCTTC. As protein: CASSDLLSGNYGYTF.

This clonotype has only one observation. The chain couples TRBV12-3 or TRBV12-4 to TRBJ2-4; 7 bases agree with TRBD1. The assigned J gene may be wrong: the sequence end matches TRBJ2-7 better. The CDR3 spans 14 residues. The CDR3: CASSRPGQYYEQYF. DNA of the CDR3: TGTGCCAGCAGTCGACCGGGACAGTATTACGAGCAGTACTTC.

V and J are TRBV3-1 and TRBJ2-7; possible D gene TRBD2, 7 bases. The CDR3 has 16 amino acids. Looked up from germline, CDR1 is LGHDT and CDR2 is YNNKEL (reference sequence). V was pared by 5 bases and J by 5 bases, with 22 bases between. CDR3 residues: CASSASWGGGANEQYF. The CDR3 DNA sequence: TGTGCCAGCAGCGCGTCGTGGGGTGGGGGGGCCAACGAGCAGTACTTC.

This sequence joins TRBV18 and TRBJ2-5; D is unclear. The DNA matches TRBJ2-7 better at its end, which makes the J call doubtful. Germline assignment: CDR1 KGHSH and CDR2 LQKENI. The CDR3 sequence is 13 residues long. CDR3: CASSQGYGYEQYF. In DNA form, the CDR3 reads TGTGCCAGCTCACAAGGATACGGTTACGAGCAGTACTTC.

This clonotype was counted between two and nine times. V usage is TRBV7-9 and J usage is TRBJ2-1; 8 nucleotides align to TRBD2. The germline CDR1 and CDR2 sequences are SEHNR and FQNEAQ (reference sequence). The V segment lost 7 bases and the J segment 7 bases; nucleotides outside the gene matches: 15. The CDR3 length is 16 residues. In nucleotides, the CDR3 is TGTGCCAGCACCCGAGGTTCTGGACTAGCTTGGAATGAGCAGTTCTTC. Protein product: CASTRGSGLAWNEQFF.

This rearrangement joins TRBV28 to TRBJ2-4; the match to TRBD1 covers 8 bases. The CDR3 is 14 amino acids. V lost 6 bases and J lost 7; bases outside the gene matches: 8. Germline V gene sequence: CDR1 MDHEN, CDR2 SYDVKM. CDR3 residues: CASSPGDRRNIQYF. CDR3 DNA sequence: TGTGCCAGCAGCCCCGGGGACAGGAGGAACATTCAGTACTTC.

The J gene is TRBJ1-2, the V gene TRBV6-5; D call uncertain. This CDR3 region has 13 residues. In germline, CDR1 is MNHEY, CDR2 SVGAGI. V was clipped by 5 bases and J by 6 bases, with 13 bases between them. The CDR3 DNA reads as TGTGCCAGCAGTGACACGACCGGAGATGGCTACACCTTC. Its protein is CASSDTTGDGYTF.

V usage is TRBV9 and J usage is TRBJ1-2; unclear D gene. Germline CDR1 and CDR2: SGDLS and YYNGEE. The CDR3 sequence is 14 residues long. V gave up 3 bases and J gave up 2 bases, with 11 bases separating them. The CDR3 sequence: CASSAEPGNYGYTF. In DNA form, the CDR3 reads TGTGCCAGCAGCGCAGAACCCGGGAACTATGGCTACACCTTC.

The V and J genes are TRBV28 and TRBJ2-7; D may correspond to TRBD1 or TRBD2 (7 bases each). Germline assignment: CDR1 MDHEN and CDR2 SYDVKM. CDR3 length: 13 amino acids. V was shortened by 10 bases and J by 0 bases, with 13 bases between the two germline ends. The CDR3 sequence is CATERDSSYEQYF. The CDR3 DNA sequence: TGTGCCACGGAGCGGGACAGCTCCTACGAGCAGTACTTC. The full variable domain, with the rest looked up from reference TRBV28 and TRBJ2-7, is DVKVTQSSRYLVKRTGEKVFLECVQDMDHENMFWYRQDPGLGLRLIYFSYDVKMKEKGDIPEGYSVSREKKERFSLILESASTNQTSMYLCATERDSSYEQYFGPGTRLTVT.

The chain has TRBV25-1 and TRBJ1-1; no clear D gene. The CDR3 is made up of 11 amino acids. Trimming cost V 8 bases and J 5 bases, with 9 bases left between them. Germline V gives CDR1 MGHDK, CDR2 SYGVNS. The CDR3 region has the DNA TGTGCCAGCTGGGTAGGAACTGAAGCTTTCTTT. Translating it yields CASWVGTEAFF.

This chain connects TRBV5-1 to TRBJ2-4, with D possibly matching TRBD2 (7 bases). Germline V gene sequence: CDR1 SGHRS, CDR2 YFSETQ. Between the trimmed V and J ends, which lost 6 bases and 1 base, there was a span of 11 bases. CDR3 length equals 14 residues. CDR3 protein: CASIGGAAKNIQYF. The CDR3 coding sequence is TGCGCCAGCATTGGGGGGGCGGCCAAAAACATTCAGTACTTC.

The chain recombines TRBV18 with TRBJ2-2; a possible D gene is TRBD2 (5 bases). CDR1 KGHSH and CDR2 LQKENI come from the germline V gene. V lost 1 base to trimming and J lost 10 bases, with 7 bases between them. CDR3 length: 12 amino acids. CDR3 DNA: TGTGCCAGCTCACCACGACTATTGGAGCTGTTTTTT. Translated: CASSPRLLELFF.

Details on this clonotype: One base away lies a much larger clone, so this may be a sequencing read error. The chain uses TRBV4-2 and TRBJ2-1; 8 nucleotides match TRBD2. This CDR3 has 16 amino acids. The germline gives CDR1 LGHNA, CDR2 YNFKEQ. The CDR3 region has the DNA TGTGCCAACAGCCAAGATGCCGGGGGGGCGGGCAATGAGCAGTTCTTC. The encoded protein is CANSQDAGGAGNEQFF.